This TCR beta chain appears in the sequencing data of a study of neurological immune-mediated disorders. Germline CDR1 is LGHNA and CDR2 is YNFKEQ. The V gene end was trimmed by 1 base and the J gene end by 0 bases; junction bases not matched to a gene: 5. The CDR3 totals 19 residues. This clonotype appeared many times. TCRdb re-analysed the 5' RACE reads in MiXCR, keeping a single row per CDR3 protein. The data contain about 57,000 distinct CDR3 sequences, roughly 12% of them seen just once; the ten biggest clones take up about 10%. Sample: PBMCs. This rearrangement joins TRBV4-2 to TRBJ2-6; TRBD2 matches 11 bases. The receptor was isolated from a woman aged 60-70 years with HTLV-1-associated myelopathy (HAM/TSP). This CDR3 is CASSQVIAGGFSGANVLTF. As DNA, the CDR3 is TGTGCCAGCAGCCAAGTGATAGCGGGAGGGTTCTCTGGGGCCAACGTCCTGACTTTC.